These 10 T cell receptor beta chains originate from one sample sequenced in a study of blood T cell repertoires in COVID-19. Assay used: immunoSEQ multiplex PCR; TCRdb lists only in-frame clones, some missing. The sample yields about 120,000 clones, roughly 85% seen once. Sequenced input: peripheral blood. The receptors shown here come from a human donor in a cohort sampled during active COVID-19.

The genes are TRBV3-1 (or the pseudogene TRBV3-2) and TRBJ2-7; 7 bases are a match to TRBD2. Germline-derived CDR1 and CDR2 are LGHDT and YNNKEL (reference sequence). With V trimmed by 2 bases and J by 4 bases, 2 bases remained unmatched. The CDR3 covers 13 residues. CDR3 nucleotides: TGTGCCAGCAGCCAACTAGCGGCATACGAGCAGTACTTC. It codes for CASSQLAAYEQYF.

V usage is TRBV18 and J usage is TRBJ2-1, with 7 bases lining up with TRBD1. CDR3 length: 14 residues. The J segment lost 8 bases and the V segment lost 1 base, leaving 5 bases of the junction unmatched. Germline CDR1 reads KGHSH; CDR2 reads LQKENI. CDR3 coding DNA: TGTGCCAGCTCACCACGAGGGACAGTGGATGAGCAGTTCTTC. This sequence encodes CASSPRGTVDEQFF.

This chain uses TRBV5-6 with TRBJ2-7; D ambiguous. This CDR3 contains 11 residues. V lost 4 bases, J lost 4 bases, and 6 bases lay in between. Germline V lookup: CDR1 SGHDT, CDR2 YYEEEE. The CDR3 reads CASSLQYEQYF. Here the CDR3 DNA reads TGTGCCAGCAGCCTGCAGTACGAGCAGTACTTC.

The chain joins TRBV4-1 to TRBJ1-5; D not certain. Trimming removed 1 base at V and 0 bases at J, with 19 bases between. The CDR3 length is 19 residues. Germline assignment: CDR1 MGHRA and CDR2 YSYEKL. The CDR3 protein is CASSQVKAGLLHSNQPQHF. The CDR3 DNA follows: TGCGCCAGCAGCCAAGTCAAGGCGGGCCTTTTGCATAGCAATCAGCCCCAGCATTTT.

The chain couples TRBV9 to TRBJ2-1; 10 positions agree with TRBD2. Germline V gene sequence: CDR1 SGDLS, CDR2 YYNGEE. The CDR3 sequence is 19 residues long. With 4 bases clipped from V and 3 bases from J, the junction kept 16 bases outside the gene matches. The CDR3 sequence: CASSPRTGGLAALYNEQFF. The DNA of the CDR3 is TGTGCCAGCAGCCCCCGGACGGGAGGACTAGCGGCCCTCTACAATGAGCAGTTCTTC.

This sequence joins TRBV6-5 and TRBJ1-1, with a possible D match to TRBD1 (6 bases). Deletions cut 6 bases from V and 3 bases from J, with 11 bases between. The CDR3 sequence is 13 residues long. CDR1 and CDR2 (germline): MNHEY, SVGAGI. Written as DNA, the CDR3 is TGTGCCAGCAGACAGGGTGGGTACACTGAAGCTTTCTTT. As protein: CASRQGGYTEAFF.

About this clone itself: Other DNA sequences of this sample code for an identical CDR3. The chain uses TRBV4-2 and TRBJ1-2; D possibly corresponds to TRBD1 (6 bases). Germline lookup yields CDR1 LGHNA and CDR2 YNFKEQ. The CDR3 runs to 14 residues. Trimming shortened V by 0 bases and J by 4 bases, and 9 bases separated the two germline ends. The CDR3 is CASSQDRDIYGYTF. The CDR3 DNA reads TGTGCCAGCAGCCAAGACCGGGACATCTATGGCTACACCTTC.

This clone was counted a single time. The chain is built from TRBV3-1 (or the pseudogene TRBV3-2) and TRBJ1-3; a weak D match, TRBD1 (6 bases). CDR3 length: 16 amino acids. Germline V gene sequence: CDR1 LGHDT, CDR2 YNNKEL (reference sequence). V was clipped by 2 bases and J by 0 bases, with 11 bases between them. This CDR3 reads CASSQKGGGSGNTIYF. The CDR3 DNA follows: TGTGCCAGCAGCCAAAAGGGGGGGGGCTCTGGAAACACCATATATTTT.

The CDR3 loop is CASSPTLDTQYF. CDR3 nucleotide sequence: TGTGCCAGCTCACCGACTTTAGATACGCAGTATTTT. This sequence joins TRBV18 and TRBJ2-3; D unresolved. V lost 3 bases and J lost 5, with 6 bases in between. CDR3 size: 12 residues. The V gene's germline CDR1 is KGHSH and CDR2 LQKENI.

The chain couples TRBV5-1 to TRBJ2-1; 10 positions agree with TRBD2. This CDR3 region has 16 residues. Germline values: CDR1 SGHRS, CDR2 YFSETQ. Trimming at V came to 2 bases and at J to 10 bases, leaving 12 bases not matched to a gene. For the CDR3, the DNA is TGCGCCAGCAGCTTCCCACCCAGCGGGGGGGCCAGGGAGCAGTTCTTC. Its protein is CASSFPPSGGAREQFF.